These 7 T cell receptor beta chains came from one sample sequenced in a study of vaccination and CD4 T cells after COVID-19. Treatment described: roughly 10-day PBMC culture with coronavirus spike peptide pools or control peptides (ViraFEST assay). Their recognized antigens are unknown. Cultured CD4+ T cell DNA underwent sequencing with the Oncomine TCR Beta short-read assay. TCRdb passed the PCR reads through MiXCR, listing each CDR3 protein once. The table lists over 14,000 distinct CDR3 sequences, 29% of them singletons, with around a fifth in the top ten. This specimen was CD4+ T cells from blood, cultured in vitro, taken before SARS-CoV-2 vaccination. Receptors originate from a human donor who received a COVID-19 vaccine.

This sequence joins TRBV12-3 or TRBV12-4 and TRBJ1-1; TRBD1 is a possible D gene (6 bases). The CDR3 length is 14 residues. V dropped 8 bases and J dropped 2 bases, with 15 bases sitting between them. CDR3 nucleotide sequence: TGTGCCAGCGGGCTAACCGGGACAAACACTGAAGCTTTCTTT. It translates to CASGLTGTNTEAFF.

This clonotype was detected a few times. The gene calls are TRBV19 and TRBJ2-2, with D possibly matching TRBD2 (5 bases). The CDR3 runs to 18 residues. Germline V gene data show CDR1 as LNHDA and CDR2 as SQIVND (reference sequence). V dropped 4 bases and J dropped 5 bases, with 23 bases sitting between them. CDR3 sequence (DNA): TGTGCCAGTAGTAAACGAGGAACGGACGGGTGGACTACCGGGGAGCTGTTTTTT. Encoded protein: CASSKRGTDGWTTGELFF.

The chain recombines TRBV5-1 with TRBJ2-3, with 7 bases aligning to TRBD1. Germline CDR1 reads SGHRS; CDR2 reads YFSETQ. V was clipped by 3 bases and J by 0 bases; unmatched bases: 13. This CDR3 is 18 amino acids long. The CDR3 DNA reads as TGCGCCAGCAGCTCTATACCGGGACAGCCTTCTAGCACAGATACGCAGTATTTT. This sequence encodes CASSSIPGQPSSTDTQYF.

This clonotype has only a few counts. The chain joins TRBV24-1 to TRBJ1-5; TRBD1 matches at 8 bases. The CDR3 consists of 13 residues. Germline V CDR1 and CDR2: KGHDR, SFDVKD. V lost 9 bases and J lost 6; bases outside the gene matches: 6. The CDR3 DNA is TGTGCCACCGGCACAGGGGGAGGTCAGCCCCAGCATTTT. It codes for CATGTGGGQPQHF.

V is TRBV12-3 or TRBV12-4 and J is TRBJ2-1, with TRBD1 matching 8 bases. This CDR3 has 15 amino acids. V trimming: 6 bases; J trimming: 6 bases; junction bases outside the gene matches: 10. The CDR3 reads CASSRGQGLLNEQFF. CDR3 DNA: TGTGCCAGCAGCCGCGGACAGGGTCTTCTCAATGAGCAGTTCTTC.

There are a few counts of this clonotype. The chain combines TRBV19 with TRBJ2-3; TRBD1 matches 12 bases. The CDR3 has 15 residues. The V and J ends lost 1 base and 4 bases, in that order; junction bases with no gene match: 0. Looked up from germline, CDR1 is LNHDA and CDR2 is SQIVND (reference sequence). CDR3 amino acids: CASSIGDRGPDTQYF. The CDR3, as DNA: TGTGCCAGTAGTATAGGGGACAGGGGGCCAGATACGCAGTATTTT.

The chain recombines TRBV2 with TRBJ2-3; possible D gene TRBD2, 5 bases. Trimming shortened V by 5 bases and J by 5 bases, and 14 bases separated the two germline ends. The CDR3 length is 14 residues. Per germline, CDR1 SNHLY and CDR2 FYNNEI. The CDR3 DNA follows: TGTGCCAGCAGTCCTAGTATCGAGGGAGATACGCAGTATTTT. Translation gives CASSPSIEGDTQYF. The entire variable domain, with the rest obtained from reference TRBV2 and TRBJ2-3, is as follows: EPEVTQTPSHQVTQMGQEVILRCVPISNHLYFYWYRQILGQKVEFLVSFYNNEISEKSEIFDDQFSVERPDGSNFTLKIRSTKLEDSAMYFCASSPSIEGDTQYFGPGTRLTVL.